The present TCR beta chain was sequenced within a study of blood T cell repertoires in COVID-19. As for the study in general: Samples of COVID-19 (acute and convalescent) were obtained from the United States, Italy and Spain.

Here immunoSEQ multiplex PCR was the method, and the copy in TCRdb shows in-frame clones only, minus some. This table has several thousand clones, approximately 90% appearing once. Germline values: CDR1 SNHLY, CDR2 FYNNEI. J lost 4 bases, V lost 7 bases, and 11 bases had no gene match. CDR3 length: 16 amino acids. This clonotype was obtained from a woman in her 70s with active COVID-19. This rearrangement joins TRBV2 to TRBJ2-3, with 10 bases that match TRBD2. Input material: peripheral blood. CDR3 sequence reads: CASTLPRSGGPDTQYF. The CDR3 region has the DNA TGTGCCAGCACCCTACCTCGTAGCGGGGGGCCAGATACGCAGTATTTT.